This T cell receptor beta chain comes out of a study of T cells in Graves' hyperthyroidism and ophthalmopathy. The study, taken as a whole, reports: The model identified upcoming ophthalmopathy a median about six months ahead of onset. Blood also held most thyroid clonotypes expanded beyond 0.001.

This CDR3 is built from 14 residues. Germline-derived CDR1 and CDR2 are MNHNS and SASEGT. The V gene end was trimmed by 5 bases and the J gene end by 2 bases; junction bases not matched to a gene: 5. The diagnostic basis comprised clinical symptoms, serum thyroxine and TRAb, thyroid ultrasound and orbital computed tomography. Amplified TCR beta CDR3 regions came from RNA transcripts. In the first-round RT-PCR of the TCR CDR3, the HTBI primer set was used. Each CDR3 protein gets one entry after TCRdb re-called the multiplex PCR reads with MiXCR. The table lists 600,000 to 700,000 distinct CDR3 sequences, just under 45% of them singletons. In regard to this clonotype: Its antigen is as yet unknown.

This chain links TRBV6-1 with TRBJ2-5, with 7 bases matching TRBD1. The TCR originated in an adult man with Graves' disease, either hyperthyroidism or ophthalmopathy (not recorded which). Sequencing was carried out using peripheral blood or thyroid tissue (not recorded which). As DNA, the CDR3 is TGTGCCAGCAGTAGAGGGACAGATCAAGAGACCCAGTACTTC. It encodes CASSRGTDQETQYF.